One sample yielded the 12 T cell receptor beta chains listed below, sequenced in a study of Ad26.COV2.S vaccination and SARS-CoV-2 variants. The treatment denotes: about 20 received Ad26.COV2.S at low or high dose, single or two shots; about five received placebo; per-sample allocation not given. The samples were gathered on day 63 after the first injection of vaccine or placebo. Method: immunoSEQ multiplex PCR; TCRdb's copy keeps in-frame clones and lacks some. Found here are hundreds of thousands of clones, 90% of them singletons; the top ten hold about 12%. The specimen comprised peripheral blood, sampled in a trial of Ad26.COV2.S vaccine versus placebo. All receptors come from a person between 18 and 60 years old who received the Ad26.COV2.S COVID-19 vaccine or a placebo.

The chain joins TRBV18 to TRBJ2-7; the match to TRBD2 covers 8 bases. This CDR3 contains 16 residues. J gave up 4 bases and V 1 base, and 9 bases lay outside the gene matches. Germline CDR1 and CDR2: KGHSH and LQKENI. CDR3 loop: CASSPQAAGGTYEQYF. The CDR3 bases are TGTGCCAGCTCACCACAAGCTGCGGGAGGTACTTACGAGCAGTACTTC.

This chain connects TRBV19 to TRBJ1-6, with 8 bases matching TRBD1. Germline CDR1 is LNHDA and CDR2 is SQIVND (reference sequence). The V segment lost 5 bases and the J segment 9 bases; nucleotides outside the gene matches: 6. This CDR3 has 14 amino acids. CDR3 amino acids: CASSDRDRISPLHF. In DNA, the CDR3 is TGTGCCAGTAGTGACCGGGACAGGATTTCACCCCTCCACTTT.

The rearrangement joins TRBV27 to TRBJ2-7; the match to TRBD1 covers 9 bases. Germline CDR1 is MNHEY and CDR2 is SMNVEV (reference sequence). Trimming cost V 1 base and J 6 bases; bases outside gene matches: 10. This CDR3 spans 16 amino acids. The CDR3 DNA reads TGTGCCAGCAGTTTATTCGCCGAACAGGGGGCACGCGAGCAGTACTTC. Its protein product is CASSLFAEQGAREQYF.

The chain is built from TRBV19 and TRBJ2-2, with unresolved D. From germline, CDR1 is LNHDA and CDR2 SQIVND (reference sequence). The CDR3 is 16 residues long. The V and J ends lost 3 bases and 1 base respectively, with 12 bases between them. Here the CDR3 reads CASSMGYKMNTGELFF. CDR3 sequence (DNA): TGTGCCAGTAGTATGGGTTACAAGATGAACACCGGGGAGCTGTTTTTT.

V gene TRBV11-2 combines with J gene TRBJ2-1; D perhaps matches TRBD2 (5 bases). Trimming removed 5 bases at V and 2 bases at J, with 10 bases between. This CDR3 comprises 14 residues. The germline V gene encodes CDR1 SGHAT and CDR2 FQNNGV. The CDR3 DNA sequence: TGTGCCAGCAGCCCCGGGAAAGCCTACAATGAGCAGTTCTTC. Its translation is CASSPGKAYNEQFF. Full variable domain (missing parts from reference TRBV11-2 and TRBJ2-1): EAGVAQSPRYKIIEKRQSVAFWCNPISGHATLYWYQQILGQGPKLLIQFQNNGVVDDSQLPKDRFSAERLKGVDSTLKIQPAKLEDSAVYLCASSPGKAYNEQFFGPGTRLTVL.

The rearrangement uses TRBV25-1 and TRBJ2-2, with 7 positions matching TRBD1. In germline, CDR1 is MGHDK, CDR2 SYGVNS. This CDR3 comprises 15 residues. The ends lost 4 bases at V and 2 bases at J; junction bases unmatched: 4. The CDR3 bases are TGTGCCAGCAGTGCCGGGACAGTTAACACCGGGGAGCTGTTTTTT. This gives the protein CASSAGTVNTGELFF.

The CDR3 here is CASSQDLGGAYNEQFF. The DNA of the CDR3 is TGCGCCAGCAGCCAAGATCTTGGGGGGGCCTACAATGAGCAGTTCTTC. This chain links TRBV4-3 with TRBJ2-1; 7 positions agree with TRBD2. V gave up 0 bases and J gave up 2 bases; unmatched junction bases: 4. CDR1 and CDR2 from the germline V gene are LGHNA and YSLEER. CDR3 length equals 16 residues.

The CDR3: CASSSRVTNTEAFF. CDR3 in DNA: TGTGCCAGCTCATCCAGGGTCACGAACACTGAAGCTTTCTTT. The V call is TRBV18, the J call TRBJ1-1; maybe TRBD1 (5 bases). V lost 5 bases to trimming and J lost 1 base, with 11 bases between them. The CDR3 totals 14 residues. In germline, CDR1 is KGHSH, CDR2 LQKENI.

The rearrangement links TRBV19 to TRBJ2-7; D assignment may be TRBD1 or TRBD2 (5 bases each). The germline V gene has CDR1 LNHDA and CDR2 SQIVND (reference sequence). The CDR3 has 15 residues. Trimming pared 3 bases from V and 9 bases from J, leaving 21 bases between. As DNA, the CDR3 is TGTGCCAGTAGTATCGGACATCCGGGGCCATGGGGGCAGTACTTC. This encodes CASSIGHPGPWGQYF.

Here the CDR3 DNA reads TGTGCCAGCAGCCAAGAGTTAACGCCGCAGTTCTTC. Translation: CASSQELTPQFF. The chain employs TRBV3-1 (or the pseudogene TRBV3-2) and TRBJ2-1; D gene ambiguous. Germline V gives CDR1 LGHDT, CDR2 YNNKEL (reference sequence). The CDR3 is 12 residues long. V was trimmed by 0 bases and J by 12 bases, leaving 9 bases between them.

The V call is TRBV7-2, the J call TRBJ2-3; D gene uncertain. CDR3 size: 17 residues. Trimming removed 4 bases from V and 0 bases from J, with 17 bases in between. CDR1 SGHTA and CDR2 FQGNSA come from the germline V gene. The CDR3 DNA reads TGTGCCAGCAGCTCCACGGGTGGTCCGCGGAGCACAGATACGCAGTATTTT. It is translated as CASSSTGGPRSTDTQYF.

V and J are TRBV19 and TRBJ2-1; possible D gene TRBD2, 5 bases. CDR3 length: 15 amino acids. V gave up 3 bases and J gave up 0 bases, with 9 bases separating them. Germline V gene sequence: CDR1 LNHDA, CDR2 SQIVND (reference sequence). CDR3 protein: CASSMIATSYNEQFF. In nucleotides, the CDR3 is TGTGCCAGTAGTATGATAGCGACCTCCTACAATGAGCAGTTCTTC.